The clone carrying this T cell receptor (beta chain) was seen a handful of times. The antigen is not known. These data originate in a study of vaccination effects on CD4 cells after COVID-19. Background on the study: Researchers obtained post-vaccine samples at a median of 72 days past the second dose. A density of around 2 million PBMC per well was used; these cells were cultured with about 10 IU/ml IL-2 and roughly 9.5 ug/ml peptides. Overall study results and limits: Late post-vaccination samples showed marked contraction of infection- and vaccine-induced clones.

CDR3 length: 14 residues. Germline-derived CDR1 and CDR2 are MNHEY and SVGAGI. V was pared by 7 bases and J by 4 bases, with 7 bases of the junction left unmatched. Culturing for roughly 9 days preceded CD4+ T cell isolation. Two-dose BNT162b2 or mRNA-1273 vaccination was given to participants. Cultures got half-medium changes with IL-2 on days 3 and 7. Here immunoSEQ multiplex PCR was the method, and the copy in TCRdb shows in-frame clones only, minus some. The sample yields tens of thousands of clones, 78% seen once. The TCR comes from a human donor who received a COVID-19 vaccine. The specimen comprised CD4+ T cells from PBMCs cultured without peptide, sampled after COVID-19 vaccination. V and J are TRBV6-5 and TRBJ1-3; 7 bases line up with TRBD1. In nucleotides, the CDR3 is TGTGCCAGCACCAGGAGACAGGGCGGAAACACCATATATTTT. Protein: CASTRRQGGNTIYF.